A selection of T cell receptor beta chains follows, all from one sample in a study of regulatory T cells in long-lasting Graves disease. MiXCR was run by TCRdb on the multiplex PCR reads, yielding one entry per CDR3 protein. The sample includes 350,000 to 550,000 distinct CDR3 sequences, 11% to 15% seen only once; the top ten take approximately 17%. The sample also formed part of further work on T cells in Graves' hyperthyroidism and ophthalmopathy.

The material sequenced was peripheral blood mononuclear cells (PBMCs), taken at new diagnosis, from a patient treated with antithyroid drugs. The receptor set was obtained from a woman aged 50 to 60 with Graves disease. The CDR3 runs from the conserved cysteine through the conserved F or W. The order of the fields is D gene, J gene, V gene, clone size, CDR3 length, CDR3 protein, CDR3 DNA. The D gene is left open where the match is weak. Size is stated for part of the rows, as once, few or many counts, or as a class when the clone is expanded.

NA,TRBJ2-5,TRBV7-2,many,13,CASSWNSQETQYF,TGTGCCAGCAGCTGGAACAGCCAAGAGACCCAGTACTTC
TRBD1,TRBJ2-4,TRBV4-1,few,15,CASSQAGQGKNIQYF,TGCGCCAGCAGCCAAGCCGGACAGGGAAAAAACATTCAGTACTTC
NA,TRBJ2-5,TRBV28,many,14,CASSLPAFQETQYF,TGTGCCAGCAGTTTACCGGCTTTTCAAGAGACCCAGTACTTC
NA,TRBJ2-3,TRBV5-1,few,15,CASSLVTGAPDTQYF,TGCGCCAGCAGCTTGGTTACTGGGGCACCGGATACGCAGTATTTT
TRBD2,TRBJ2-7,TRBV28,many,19,CASSSQGILLAGSSYEQYF,TGTGCCAGCAGTTCCCAGGGAATCTTACTAGCGGGAAGCTCCTACGAGCAGTACTTC
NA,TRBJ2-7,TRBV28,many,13,CASRVATSYEQYF,TGTGCCAGCAGGGTGGCCACCTCCTACGAGCAGTACTTC
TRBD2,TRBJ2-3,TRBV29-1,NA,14,CSVRGGDGTDTQYF,TGCAGCGTTCGGGGGGGGGATGGCACAGATACGCAGTATTTT
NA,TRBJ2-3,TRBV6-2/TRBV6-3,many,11,CASSQGNTQYF,TGTGCCAGCAGTCAGGGGAATACGCAGTATTTT
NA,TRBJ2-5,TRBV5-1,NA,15,CASSLGLASQETQYF,TGCGCCAGCAGCTTGGGCCTAGCAAGCCAAGAGACCCAGTACTTC
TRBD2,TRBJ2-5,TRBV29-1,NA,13,CSATSGRGETQYF,TGCAGCGCGACTAGCGGGAGGGGAGAGACCCAGTACTTC
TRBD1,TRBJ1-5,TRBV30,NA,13,CAWKDRGVGPQHF,TGTGCCTGGAAGGACAGGGGTGTAGGGCCCCAGCATTTT
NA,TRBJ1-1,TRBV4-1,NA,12,CASSQGGVGAFF,TGCGCCAGCAGCCAAGGCGGGGTCGGAGCTTTCTTT
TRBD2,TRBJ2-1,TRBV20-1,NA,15,CSARRASGSLDEQFF,TGCAGTGCTAGACGCGCCAGCGGGAGTCTCGATGAGCAGTTCTTC
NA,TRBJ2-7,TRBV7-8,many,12,CASRDSLNEQYF,TGTGCCAGCAGGGACAGCTTGAACGAGCAGTACTTC
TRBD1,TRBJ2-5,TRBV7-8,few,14,CASSSGDRAETQYF,TGTGCCAGCAGCTCCGGGGACAGGGCGGAGACCCAGTACTTC
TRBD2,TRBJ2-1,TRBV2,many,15,CASSLPSGSYNEQFF,TGTGCCAGCAGTCTGCCTAGCGGGTCCTACAATGAGCAGTTCTTC
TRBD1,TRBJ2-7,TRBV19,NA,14,CASRDRSKYYEQYF,TGTGCCAGCCGGGACAGATCGAAATACTACGAGCAGTACTTC
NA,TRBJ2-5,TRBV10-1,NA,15,CASSASPGARETQYF,TGCGCCAGCAGTGCCTCGCCAGGCGCGCGGGAGACCCAGTACTTC
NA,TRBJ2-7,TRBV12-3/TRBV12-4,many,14,CASSPIGVDYEQYF,TGTGCCAGCAGTCCTATCGGAGTGGACTACGAGCAGTACTTC
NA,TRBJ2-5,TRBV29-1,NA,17,CSVEDARERGYQETQYF,TGCAGCGTTGAAGATGCCCGGGAGAGGGGGTACCAAGAGACCCAGTACTTC
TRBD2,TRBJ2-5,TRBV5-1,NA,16,CASSLGASGSQETQYF,TGCGCCAGCAGCTTGGGGGCTAGCGGGAGCCAAGAGACCCAGTACTTC
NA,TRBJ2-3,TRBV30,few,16,CAWSVSKVRGTDTQYF,TGTGCCTGGAGTGTAAGTAAGGTGAGGGGCACAGATACGCAGTATTTT
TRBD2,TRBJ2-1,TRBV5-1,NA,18,CASREDSLAGGGNNEQFF,TGCGCCAGCAGGGAGGACAGCCTAGCGGGAGGGGGAAACAATGAGCAGTTCTTC
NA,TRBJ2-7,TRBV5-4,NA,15,CASSRQALSSYEQYF,TGTGCCAGCAGCCGACAGGCCCTGTCCTCCTACGAGCAGTACTTC
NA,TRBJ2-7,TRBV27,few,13,CASSLNGVYEQYF,TGTGCCAGCAGTCTCAACGGAGTTTACGAGCAGTACTTC
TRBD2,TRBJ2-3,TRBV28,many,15,CASSFVSGATDTQYF,TGTGCCAGCAGTTTTGTTAGCGGGGCCACAGATACGCAGTATTTT
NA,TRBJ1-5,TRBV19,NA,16,CASSIVPGITDQPQHF,TGTGCCAGTAGTATAGTTCCAGGGATTACGGATCAGCCCCAGCATTTT